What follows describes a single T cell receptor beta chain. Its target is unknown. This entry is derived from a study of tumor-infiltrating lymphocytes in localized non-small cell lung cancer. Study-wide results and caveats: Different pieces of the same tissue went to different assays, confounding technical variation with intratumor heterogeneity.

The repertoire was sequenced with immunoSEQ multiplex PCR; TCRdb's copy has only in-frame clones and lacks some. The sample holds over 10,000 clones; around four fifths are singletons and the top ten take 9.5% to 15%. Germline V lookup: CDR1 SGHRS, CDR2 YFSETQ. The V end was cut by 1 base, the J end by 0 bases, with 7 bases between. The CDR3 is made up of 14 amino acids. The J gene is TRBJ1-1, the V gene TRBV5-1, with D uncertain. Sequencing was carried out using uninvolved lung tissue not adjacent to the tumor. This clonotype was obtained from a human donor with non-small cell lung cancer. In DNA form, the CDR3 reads TGCGCCAGCAGCTTGATGTCCGTGAACACTGAAGCTTTCTTT. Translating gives CASSLMSVNTEAFF. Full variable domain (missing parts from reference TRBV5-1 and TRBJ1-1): KAGVTQTPRYLIKTRGQQVTLSCSPISGHRSVSWYQQTPGQGLQFLFEYFSETQRNKGNFPGRFSGRQFSNSRSEMNVSTLELGDSALYLCASSLMSVNTEAFFGQGTRLTVV.